This record concerns one T cell receptor beta chain sequence. These data are taken from a study of blood T cell repertoires in COVID-19. Across the study: COVID-19 samples from acute and convalescent phases originated in the United States, Italy and Spain. Nucleic acid was either cDNA or gDNA, and it came from T cells, B-cell-depleted T cells, or PBMCs.

Losses at the gene ends were 3 bases for V and 4 bases for J; bases not matched to a gene: 1. The CDR3 is 12 amino acids. The germline CDR1 and CDR2 sequences are SQVTM and ANQGSEA. Residents of 24 US areas, aged about 18 to 95 years, made up the participants. A PCR-confirmed or clinician-diagnosed COVID-19 case had contacted exposed participants within 2 weeks of entry. Using immunoSEQ multiplex PCR, the repertoire was profiled, and TCRdb retains in-frame clones only, with some absent. The sample carries some 240,000 clones, approximately 88% recorded once. The TCR was taken from a woman aged 40 to 50 who had been exposed to COVID-19. The sequenced sample was PBMCs or T cells enriched from blood (not recorded which). This chain connects TRBV29-1 to TRBJ1-1; TRBD1 agrees at 8 bases. Here the CDR3 reads CSVDTGGTEAFF. The CDR3 region has the DNA TGCAGCGTTGACACAGGGGGCACTGAAGCTTTCTTT. Variable domain in full (rest from reference TRBV29-1 and TRBJ1-1): SAVISQKPSRDICQRGTSLTIQCQVDSQVTMMFWYRQQPGQSLTLIATANQGSEATYESGFVIDKFPISRPNLTFSTLTVSNMSPEDSSIYLCSVDTGGTEAFFGQGTRLTVV.